This T cell receptor (beta chain) came from a study of blood T cell repertoires in COVID-19. The wider study: Sites in the United States, Italy and Spain provided acute and convalescent COVID-19 samples. PBMCs, B-cell-depleted T cells, or T cells were the source of the cDNA or gDNA that made up the material.

This clone showed up just once. Germline CDR1 is LNHDA and CDR2 is SQIVND (reference sequence). The CDR3 contains 15 residues. V lost 9 bases to trimming and J lost 4 bases, with 16 bases between them. Participant-reported clinical history was the basis for cohort assignment. Recovered status in Cohort 3 required two negative PCRs, clearance, or symptom resolution. Measured with immunoSEQ multiplex PCR; TCRdb has only the in-frame clones, and not every one. The table lists around 330,000 clones, around nine tenths of them singletons. The chain has TRBV19 and TRBJ2-6, with D tentatively TRBD1 (6 bases). This clonotype was obtained from a man in his sixties who had recovered from COVID-19. What was sequenced was PBMCs or T cells enriched from blood (not recorded which). In DNA form, the CDR3 reads TGTGCCAGCCGGGATTACAGGGCCGGGGCCAACGTCCTGACTTTC. Translation gives CASRDYRAGANVLTF.